These T cell receptor beta chains were read from a single sample in a study of OX40 agonist ivuxolimab in advanced cancers. The table came from immunoSEQ multiplex PCR; TCRdb's copy has only in-frame clones and leaves some out. The repertoire holds about 48,000 clones, with about nine tenths as singletons. Sequenced material: CD4+ or CD8+ T cells sorted from blood, taken in a trial of the OX40 agonist ivuxolimab. These receptors were taken from an adult with an advanced solid tumor such as melanoma, head and neck, liver or kidney cancer. The CDR3 runs from the conserved cysteine through the conserved F or W. The order of the fields is J gene, V gene, CDR3 length, D gene, clone size, CDR3 DNA, CDR3 protein. The D gene is left open where the match is weak. Some rows have no size entry. The others give once, few or many, or a class for an expanded clone.

TRBJ2-3 | TRBV6-4 | 17 | TRBD2 | few | TGTGCCAGCAGTGACTCGACTAGCGGGGGGGGCACAGATACGCAGTATTTT | CASSDSTSGGGTDTQYF
TRBJ1-1 | TRBV30 | 15 | . | few | TGTGCCTGGAGTGGCGGGGGAATAATGAACACTGAAGCTTTCTTT | CAWSGGGIMNTEAFF
TRBJ1-1 | TRBV5-8 | 14 | . | once | TGTGCCAGCAGCTTGGGGGGAGTGTACACTGAAGCTTTCTTT | CASSLGGVYTEAFF
TRBJ2-7 | TRBV5-6 | 16 | TRBD1 | . | TGTGCCAGCAGCTTGGTGGGGGACAGATCAATATACGAGCAGTACTTC | CASSLVGDRSIYEQYF
TRBJ2-7 | TRBV5-4 | 14 | . | . | TGTGCCAGCAGCTTGATGGGGGCCGCCTACGAGCAGTACTTC | CASSLMGAAYEQYF
TRBJ1-2 | TRBV27 | 12 | . | . | TGTGCCAGCAGTTCTACAGGCTCTGGCTACACCTTC | CASSSTGSGYTF
TRBJ2-7 | TRBV2 | 14 | TRBD1 | . | TGTGCCAGCAGTGAAAGGGACAGAGCCTACGAGCAGTACTTC | CASSERDRAYEQYF
TRBJ2-7 | TRBV5-1 | 12 | . | . | TGCGCCAGCAGCTTGGGAGAAACCGAGCAGTACTTC | CASSLGETEQYF
TRBJ2-5 | TRBV4-1 | 16 | . | . | TGCGCCAGCAGCCAAGGCTTGGGACGGTGGGGAGAGACCCAGTACTTC | CASSQGLGRWGETQYF
TRBJ2-3 | TRBV5-1 | 15 | . | . | TGCGCCAGCAGCTCTTCAGTAGATAGCACAGATACGCAGTATTTT | CASSSSVDSTDTQYF
TRBJ1-5 | TRBV25-1 | 15 | . | . | TGTGCCAGCAGTGGACAGGAATATAGCAATCAGCCCCAGCATTTT | CASSGQEYSNQPQHF
TRBJ2-7 | TRBV5-5 | 14 | . | . | TGTGCCAGCAGCTCTAAGTTGTCATCCTACGAGCAGTACTTC | CASSSKLSSYEQYF
TRBJ1-6 | TRBV7-2 | 15 | . | . | TGTGCCAGCAGCTTAGTAAACAGGGATAATTCACCCCTCCACTTT | CASSLVNRDNSPLHF
TRBJ1-1 | TRBV7-9 | 11 | . | once | TGTGCCAGCAGCTTCGGTACTGAAGCTTTCTTT | CASSFGTEAFF
TRBJ1-4 | TRBV7-9 | 15 | . | . | TGTGCCAGCAGCTTAGTTGGGGGAGCGGAAGAAAAACTGTTTTTT | CASSLVGGAEEKLFF
TRBJ2-1 | TRBV11-3 | 17 | TRBD2 | once | TGTGCCAGCAGCTCGGGGACTAGCGGGGGAATCTACAATGAGCAGTTCTTC | CASSSGTSGGIYNEQFF
TRBJ2-3 | TRBV9 | 18 | . | . | TGTGCCAGCAGCGTTATCTCAAGGGGGGGGCCCCCCACAGATACGCAGTATTTT | CASSVISRGGPPTDTQYF
TRBJ2-1 | TRBV6-5 | 14 | TRBD2 | . | TGTGCCAGCAGTTACCGGGGGGAGAGGGTAGAGCAGTTCTTC | CASSYRGERVEQFF
TRBJ2-3 | TRBV28 | 16 | TRBD2 | . | TGTGCCAGCAGTTTGCGGCCTAGCGGGTATCCGGATACGCAGTATTTT | CASSLRPSGYPDTQYF
TRBJ1-4 | TRBV30 | 15 | . | . | TGTGCCTGGACGGCTAGTGCCCGACGGGATGAAAAACTGTTTTTT | CAWTASARRDEKLFF
TRBJ2-1 | TRBV5-5 | 15 | TRBD2 | . | TGTGCCAGCAGCCGCCCGGGAGGATATTACAATGAGCAGTTCTTC | CASSRPGGYYNEQFF
TRBJ2-7 | TRBV11-2 | 14 | . | . | TGTGCCAGCAGCTTAGAGTCGCGGGTCTACGAGCAGTACTTC | CASSLESRVYEQYF
TRBJ2-3 | TRBV9 | 15 | . | . | TGTGCCAGCAGCCCAGTAAGCGGGCGCACAGATACGCAGTATTTT | CASSPVSGRTDTQYF
TRBJ2-1 | TRBV25-1 | 15 | TRBD2 | . | TGTGCCAGCAGTGATCTGGGGGGGTCCTACAATGAGCAGTTCTTC | CASSDLGGSYNEQFF
TRBJ1-1 | TRBV27 | 15 | TRBD1 | once | TGTGCCAGCTGGCGTATCGGGACAGCTAACACTGAAGCTTTCTTT | CASWRIGTANTEAFF
TRBJ2-1 | TRBV13 | 16 | . | . | TGTGCCAGCAGCTTAGAGTTTAGCGGCTCCTACAATGAGCAGTTCTTC | CASSLEFSGSYNEQFF
TRBJ2-1 | TRBV25-1 | 14 | . | . | TGTGCCACCTCAGGGCGGGACGGAGACAATGAGCAGTTCTTC | CATSGRDGDNEQFF
TRBJ1-2 | TRBV6-5 | 15 | TRBD1 | . | TGTGCCAGCTGCCGGGACAGGACGTCTAACTATGGCTACACCTTC | CASCRDRTSNYGYTF
TRBJ2-7 | TRBV19 | 16 | . | . | TGTGCCAGTAGTGCCCGCCCCCGACAGAGCTCCTACGAGCAGTACTTC | CASSARPRQSSYEQYF
TRBJ2-1 | TRBV11-2 | 13 | . | once | TGTGCCAGCAGCTCCCCATCGGTCCCTGAGCAGTTCTTC | CASSSPSVPEQFF
TRBJ1-3 | TRBV25-1 | 15 | . | . | TGTGCCAGCAGTGAATTGTTGAGCTCTGGAAACACCATATATTTT | CASSELLSSGNTIYF
TRBJ1-1 | TRBV7-9 | 12 | . | . | TGTGCCAGCAGCTTCCAGGGGCCTGAAGCTTTCTTT | CASSFQGPEAFF
TRBJ2-7 | TRBV5-4 | 19 | TRBD2 | . | TGTGCCAGCAGCGCAGGGACTAGCGGGGGGCAAAACACCTACTACGAGCAGTACTTC | CASSAGTSGGQNTYYEQYF
TRBJ1-1 | TRBV27 | 11 | TRBD1 | . | TGTGCCAGCAGGGGGACAGAAGAAGCTTTCTTT | CASRGTEEAFF
TRBJ1-3 | TRBV4-1 | 18 | . | . | TGCGCCAGCAGCCAAGATCCGCCACATGGCCAGGGGGGAAACACCATATATTTT | CASSQDPPHGQGGNTIYF
TRBJ2-7 | TRBV27 | 12 | . | . | TGTGCCAGCAGGACAGTGAACTACGAGCAGTACTTC | CASRTVNYEQYF
TRBJ1-1 | TRBV18 | 14 | . | . | TGTGCCAGCTCACCATCGAGGGGGAACACTGAAGCTTTCTTT | CASSPSRGNTEAFF
TRBJ1-2 | TRBV15 | 14 | . | once | TGTGCCACCAGCATCGACAGGCGGAACTATGGCTACACCTTC | CATSIDRRNYGYTF
TRBJ2-1 | TRBV19 | 12 | . | . | TGTGCCAGTAGTCAGGGAAATAATGAGCAGTTCTTC | CASSQGNNEQFF
TRBJ2-1 | TRBV30 | 12 | . | . | TGTGCCTGGAGTGTAGGGCGCGATGAGCAGTTCTTC | CAWSVGRDEQFF
TRBJ2-2 | TRBV19 | 15 | . | . | TGTGCCAGTAGTATAGTTGCAGGGTGGGCCGGGGAGCTGTTTTTT | CASSIVAGWAGELFF